This TCR beta chain was obtained from a study of identical twins' blood T cells. On the study more broadly: About 50 million reads came from some 12 libraries, six alpha, six beta.

Each TCR cDNA library carried sample-specific barcodes on both ends. TCRdb passed the 5' RACE reads through MiXCR, listing each CDR3 protein once. The profile covers around 380,000 distinct CDR3 sequences, with more than 25% appearing a single time and roughly 6.1% taken by the ten largest. This clonotype was seen ten or more times. Its antigen is currently unknown. The CDR3 is 11 residues long. V was trimmed by 6 bases and J by 8 bases, leaving 13 bases between them. Germline V gene lookup returns CDR1 SQVTM and CDR2 ANQGSEA. Findings and limits, study-wide: Out-of-frame TCRbeta clonotypes reportedly had markedly more similar V usage in twins than unrelated donors.

The chain couples TRBV29-1 to TRBJ1-2, with a weak D call TRBD1 (5 bases). This TCR was sampled from a woman aged 18-50 years in good health. Sample: PBMCs. This CDR3 reads CSVGPKRGYTF. For the CDR3, the DNA is TGCAGCGTGGGGCCAAAAAGAGGCTACACCTTC.